This is a list of T cell receptor beta chains from one sample in a study of cytotoxic CD8 clonotypes in ibrutinib-treated CLL. This table comes from immunoSEQ multiplex PCR, and its TCRdb copy is limited to in-frame clones, with some not included. The table shows about 22,000 clones, with roughly four fifths occurring only once. Specimen: PBMCs, collected before ibrutinib treatment. The receptors stem from a human donor with chronic lymphocytic leukemia. The CDR3 runs from the conserved cysteine through the conserved F or W. A D gene is named only where the DNA matches it firmly. Not every row has a clone size; where given, it reads once, few, many or a size class.

cdr3_nt cdr3_aa j_call clone_size cdr3_length v_call d_call
TGTGCCTGGAGTGTTGGGGGGAACCAGCCCCAGCATTTT CAWSVGGNQPQHF TRBJ1-5 NA 13 TRBV30 NA
TGCGCCAGCAGCTTAACCGGGACAACCTCCTCCTACGAGCAGTACTTC CASSLTGTTSSYEQYF TRBJ2-7 medium-sized 16 TRBV5-1 NA
TGTGCCAGCAGATACTCACTAGCGGGGGGAGGTAATGAGCAGTTCTTC CASRYSLAGGGNEQFF TRBJ2-1 NA 16 TRBV11-2 TRBD2
TGTGCCAGTAGTATCGGGGGACAGATTGCTGAAGCTTTCTTT CASSIGGQIAEAFF TRBJ1-1 NA 14 TRBV19 TRBD1
TGTGCCAGTAGTCACCCTGTGGGGGGTTCACCCCTCCACTTT CASSHPVGGSPLHF TRBJ1-6 NA 14 TRBV19 NA
TGTGCCTGGTCGGGGACATACGGGGGGCCCCAGCATTTT CAWSGTYGGPQHF TRBJ1-5 NA 13 TRBV30 NA
TGTGCCAGCATAGGATTCGGGGAAGCTTTCTTT CASIGFGEAFF TRBJ1-1 NA 11 TRBV28 NA
TGTGCCAGCAGTTTGCCCCCGGGGAACACTGAAGCTTTCTTT CASSLPPGNTEAFF TRBJ1-1 NA 14 TRBV28 NA
TGCGCCAGCAGCCAAGTTCCGAAATTCCCGTTT CASSQVPKFPF TRBJ1-4 NA 11 TRBV4-1 NA
TGTGCCAGTAGTATTGGAGATTTGTACACCTTC CASSIGDLYTF TRBJ1-2 NA 11 TRBV19 NA
TGTGCCAGCTCACCACAGGGACAGACTGAAGCTTTCTTT CASSPQGQTEAFF TRBJ1-1 NA 13 TRBV18 TRBD1
TGTGCCAGCAGCTTGGGTGGCATGAACACTGAAGCTTTCTTT CASSLGGMNTEAFF TRBJ1-1 large 14 TRBV5-6 NA
TGTGCCAGCAGCCATAGGCCCCAGGGAGGTCGCGAAAAACTGTTTTTT CASSHRPQGGREKLFF TRBJ1-4 once 16 TRBV4-2 NA
TGTGCCAGCAGTGGCCTAATAACACCTTTCTACGAGCAGTACTTC CASSGLITPFYEQYF TRBJ2-7 NA 15 TRBV2 NA
TGTGCCTGGAGTGCCGGGACCGGGAAGACCCAGTACTTC CAWSAGTGKTQYF TRBJ2-5 NA 13 TRBV30 NA
TGTGCCTGGAGTGGGGGGGCGCCGTACGAGCAGTACTTC CAWSGGAPYEQYF TRBJ2-7 NA 13 TRBV30 NA
TGCAGCGTTCACCGGGAGCTTAGGAAAGCTTTCTTT CSVHRELRKAFF TRBJ1-1 NA 12 TRBV29-1 NA
TGTGCCAGCAGTTACAGCCCCCCCCAAACCCCTAGCACAGATACGCAGTATTTT CASSYSPPQTPSTDTQYF TRBJ2-3 NA 18 TRBV7-3 NA
TGTGCCAGCGGTTCCTCGGCCCTGTACGAATATGGCTACACCTTC CASGSSALYEYGYTF TRBJ1-2 NA 15 TRBV28 NA
TGCGCCAGCAGCCAAGCCAATATAGCGGGAGGTGGGGAGACCCAGTACTTC CASSQANIAGGGETQYF TRBJ2-5 NA 17 TRBV4-1 TRBD2
TGCGCCAGCAGCTCATGGGACAGTGGCACTGAAGCTTTCTTT CASSSWDSGTEAFF TRBJ1-1 few 14 TRBV5-1 TRBD1
TGTGCCAGCAGCCCCCAGGAAGGGTACGAGCAGTACTTC CASSPQEGYEQYF TRBJ2-7 few 13 TRBV7-3 NA
TGTGCCAGCTCTCTAGACGCGCGGGTTAATGAAAAACTGTTTTTT CASSLDARVNEKLFF TRBJ1-4 few 15 TRBV18 NA
TGTGCCAGCAGCGTAGTAGGTAATGCCTACGAGCAGTACTTC CASSVVGNAYEQYF TRBJ2-7 NA 14 TRBV9 NA
TGCGCCAGCAGCCGGACTCTTGCAGGGGGCACGAACACCGGGGAGCTGTTTTTT CASSRTLAGGTNTGELFF TRBJ2-2 NA 18 TRBV4-3 TRBD1
TGTGCCAGCAGCCAGGGACAGGGAACGAGACAGCCCCAGCATTTT CASSQGQGTRQPQHF TRBJ1-5 NA 15 TRBV6-6 TRBD1
TGCAGCGTTGAACCGCACCCGGGAGGGCTGAACACTGAAGCTTTCTTT CSVEPHPGGLNTEAFF TRBJ1-1 NA 16 TRBV29-1 NA
TGTGCCATCAGTCGCCTAGCGAACACCGGGGAGCTGTTTTTT CAISRLANTGELFF TRBJ2-2 NA 14 TRBV10-3 NA
TGCGCCAGCAGCTTTCTCCCGCAGGGGACAGATACGCAGTATTTT CASSFLPQGTDTQYF TRBJ2-3 NA 15 TRBV5-1 NA
TGTGCCAGCAGCCCTACAGGGAACTCCTACGAGCAGTACTTC CASSPTGNSYEQYF TRBJ2-7 few 14 TRBV13 NA
TGTGCCAGTCACAGGGGGGATGCCAATCAGCCCCAGCATTTT CASHRGDANQPQHF TRBJ1-5 NA 14 TRBV2 TRBD1
TGTGCCAGCAGCTTAGTCAGCTCCTACGAGCAGTACTTC CASSLVSSYEQYF TRBJ2-7 few 13 TRBV7-2 NA
TGTGCCAGCAGCTTAGGTACAGGGGAGGGGGCTTTCTTT CASSLGTGEGAFF TRBJ1-1 NA 13 TRBV11-2 TRBD1
TGTGCCAGCAGCTTGGGGGCGCGTGAAAAACTGTTTTTT CASSLGAREKLFF TRBJ1-4 NA 13 TRBV5-5 NA
TGTGCCAGCAGCCCTATGGCGAGTAGCGGGAGCTGGGCCTACAATGAGCAGTTCTTC CASSPMASSGSWAYNEQFF TRBJ2-1 once 19 TRBV11-2 TRBD2
TGTGCCAGTAGTATAAATCTCGGTGCCTATGGCTACACCTTC CASSINLGAYGYTF TRBJ1-2 NA 14 TRBV19 NA
TGTGCCAGCAGCTATACAGGCCCCTCGGGTGGGAGAGGGACCTACAATGAGCAGTTCTTC CASSYTGPSGGRGTYNEQFF TRBJ2-1 NA 20 TRBV7-6 NA
TGTGCCAGCAGCGCTGGGGGACAGAAAAACATTCAGTACTTC CASSAGGQKNIQYF TRBJ2-4 NA 14 TRBV9 TRBD1
TGTGCCAGCTCACTACTTGGGAGTAACGGGGATCAGCCCCAGCATTTT CASSLLGSNGDQPQHF TRBJ1-5 NA 16 TRBV18 NA
TGTGCCAGCAGTGACTCTGGGGAGCCGAGCTCCTATAATTCACCCCTCCACTTT CASSDSGEPSSYNSPLHF TRBJ1-6 NA 18 TRBV6-4 NA
TGTGCCAGCAGCTTAGCTGGGGGTACTGAAGCTTTCTTT CASSLAGGTEAFF TRBJ1-1 NA 13 TRBV11-3 NA
TGTGCCAGCAGCTTAGTCGGAGGCGCCGCTTATTCACCCCTCCACTTT CASSLVGGAAYSPLHF TRBJ1-6 once 16 TRBV7-2 NA
TGTGCCAGCTCACCTGTACCAGGGGAGGGTCAGGAGACCCAGTACTTC CASSPVPGEGQETQYF TRBJ2-5 NA 16 TRBV18 NA
TGTGCCAGTGGACAGTTCTACAATGAGCAGTTCTTC CASGQFYNEQFF TRBJ2-1 NA 12 TRBV19 NA
TGTGCCTGGAGTCCCGACAGTGACTATGGCTACACCTTC CAWSPDSDYGYTF TRBJ1-2 NA 13 TRBV30 NA
TGTGCCAGCAGCTTGGGCGGGGGGAGCACCGGGGAGCTGTTTTTT CASSLGGGSTGELFF TRBJ2-2 NA 15 TRBV5-4 TRBD2
TGTGCCAGCAGCCTATCGAGACTAGCGGGACATTACGAGCAGTACTTC CASSLSRLAGHYEQYF TRBJ2-7 NA 16 TRBV13 TRBD2
TGCGCCAGCAGCGGGACAGGGCGATTCCAATTGGAAAAACTGTTTTTT CASSGTGRFQLEKLFF TRBJ1-4 once 16 TRBV5-1 TRBD1
TGTGCCAGCAGTCCACGGCCACAAGAGACCCAGTACTTC CASSPRPQETQYF TRBJ2-5 NA 13 TRBV28 NA
TGTGCCAGCAGCCCACCCCCCCGTTTCGGCAATGAGCAGTTCTTC CASSPPPRFGNEQFF TRBJ2-1 NA 15 TRBV7-9 NA
TGTGCCAGTAGTACTACAGGGAGTCATGAGCGCAATCAGCCCCAGCATTTT CASSTTGSHERNQPQHF TRBJ1-5 NA 17 TRBV19 NA
TGTGCCAGCAGCTTTAGCAGGGTAGGCAATCAGCCCCAGCATTTT CASSFSRVGNQPQHF TRBJ1-5 NA 15 TRBV7-8 NA
TGTGCCAGCAGCGTGGACAGGGGTAGTTTTGAAGCTTTCTTT CASSVDRGSFEAFF TRBJ1-1 NA 14 TRBV5-8 TRBD1
TGTGCCAGCAGCCCGCAGGCGCTACCGAACACTGAAGCTTTCTTT CASSPQALPNTEAFF TRBJ1-1 NA 15 TRBV14 NA
TGTGCCAGCAGGGGAGGACAGCCCGAAAGGGCCCAGCATTTT CASRGGQPERAQHF TRBJ1-5 few 14 TRBV2 NA